The present entry profiles one T cell receptor beta chain with its context. Profiled with immunoSEQ multiplex PCR; TCRdb holds only in-frame clones, not every one. The data contain 250,000 to 350,000 clones, around 91% of them singletons. The germline CDR1 and CDR2 sequences are SQVTM and ANQGSEA. V gave up 5 bases and J gave up 5 bases; unmatched junction bases: 8. The CDR3 has 13 amino acids. This specimen comes from a study of blood T cell repertoires in COVID-19. This receptor was obtained from an older woman with acute or convalescent COVID-19. The chain has TRBV29-1 and TRBJ2-5, with 7 bases identical to TRBD1. The sequenced material came from peripheral blood. The CDR3 sequence: CSVWTGIEETQYF. CDR3 sequence (DNA): TGCAGCGTTTGGACAGGCATTGAGGAGACCCAGTACTTC.